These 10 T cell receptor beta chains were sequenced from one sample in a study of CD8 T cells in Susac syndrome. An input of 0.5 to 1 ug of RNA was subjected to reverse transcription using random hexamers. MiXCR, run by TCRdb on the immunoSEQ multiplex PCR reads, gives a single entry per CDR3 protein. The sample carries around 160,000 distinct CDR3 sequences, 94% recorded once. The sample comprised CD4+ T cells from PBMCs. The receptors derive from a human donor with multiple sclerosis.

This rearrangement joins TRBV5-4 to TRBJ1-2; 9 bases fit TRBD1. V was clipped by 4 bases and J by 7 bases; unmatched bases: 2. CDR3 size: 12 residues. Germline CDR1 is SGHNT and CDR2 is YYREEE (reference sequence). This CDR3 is CASSRTGAGYTF. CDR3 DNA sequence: TGTGCCAGCAGCCGGACAGGGGCTGGCTACACCTTC.

The chain's CDR3 is CASSSGPTETQYF. CDR3 bases: TGTGCCAGCAGCTCCGGTCCCACGGAGACCCAGTACTTC. The rearrangement joins TRBV7-7 to TRBJ2-5; no clear D gene. The CDR3 length is 13 residues. Germline assignment: CDR1 SSHAT and CDR2 FNYEAQ (reference sequence). The V and J ends lost 4 bases and 5 bases respectively, with 11 bases between them.

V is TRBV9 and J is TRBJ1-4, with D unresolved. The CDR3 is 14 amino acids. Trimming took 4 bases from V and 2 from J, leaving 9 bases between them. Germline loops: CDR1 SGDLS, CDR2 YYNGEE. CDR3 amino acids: CASSPSATNEKLFF. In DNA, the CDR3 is TGTGCCAGCAGCCCGAGTGCTACTAATGAAAAACTGTTTTTT.

The CDR3 DNA reads TGTGCCAGCCGCAGGGTCGGGGGCTATGGCTACACCTTC. Translated: CASRRVGGYGYTF. J is TRBJ1-2 and V is TRBV11-2, with TRBD1 as a possible D gene (5 bases). Trimming cost V 8 bases and J 4 bases, with 14 bases left between them. The CDR3 has 13 residues. Germline CDR1 and CDR2: SGHAT and FQNNGV.

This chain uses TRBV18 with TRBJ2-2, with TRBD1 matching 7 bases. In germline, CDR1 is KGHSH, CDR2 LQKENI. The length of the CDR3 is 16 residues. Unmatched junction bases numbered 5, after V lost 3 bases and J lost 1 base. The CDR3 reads CASSPLRQGNTGELFF. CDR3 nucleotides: TGTGCCAGCTCACCTTTGCGACAGGGGAACACCGGGGAGCTGTTTTTT.

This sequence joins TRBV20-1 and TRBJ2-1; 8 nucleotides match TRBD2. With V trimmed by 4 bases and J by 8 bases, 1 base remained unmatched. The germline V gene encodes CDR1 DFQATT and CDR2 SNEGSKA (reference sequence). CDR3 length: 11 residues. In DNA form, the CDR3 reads TGCAGTGCTACTAGCGGGCATGAGCAGTTCTTC. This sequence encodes CSATSGHEQFF.

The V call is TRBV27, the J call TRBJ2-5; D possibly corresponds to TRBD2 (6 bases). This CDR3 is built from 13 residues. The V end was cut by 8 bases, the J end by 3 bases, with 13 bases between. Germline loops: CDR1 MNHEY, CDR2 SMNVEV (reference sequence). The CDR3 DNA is TGTGCCAGCTGTCCGGAGGGGAAAGAGACCCAGTACTTC. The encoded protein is CASCPEGKETQYF.

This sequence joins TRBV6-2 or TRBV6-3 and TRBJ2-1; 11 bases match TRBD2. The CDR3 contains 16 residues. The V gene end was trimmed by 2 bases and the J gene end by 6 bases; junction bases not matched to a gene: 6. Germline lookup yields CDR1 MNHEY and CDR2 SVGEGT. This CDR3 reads CASSYPLAGGSNEQFF. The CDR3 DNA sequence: TGTGCCAGCAGTTACCCGTTAGCGGGAGGGAGCAATGAGCAGTTCTTC.

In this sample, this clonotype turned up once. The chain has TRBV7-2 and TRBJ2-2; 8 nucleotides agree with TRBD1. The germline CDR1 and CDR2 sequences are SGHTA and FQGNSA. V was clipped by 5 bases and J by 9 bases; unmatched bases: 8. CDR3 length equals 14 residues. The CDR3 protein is CASSRQGISRELFF. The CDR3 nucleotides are TGTGCCAGCAGCCGACAGGGGATCAGCCGGGAGCTGTTTTTT. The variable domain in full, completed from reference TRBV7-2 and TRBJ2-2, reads GAGVSQSPSNKVTEKGKDVELRCDPISGHTALYWYRQSLGQGLEFLIYFQGNSAPDKSGLPSDRFSAERTGGSVSTLTIQRTQQEDSAVYLCASSRQGISRELFFGEGSRLTVL.

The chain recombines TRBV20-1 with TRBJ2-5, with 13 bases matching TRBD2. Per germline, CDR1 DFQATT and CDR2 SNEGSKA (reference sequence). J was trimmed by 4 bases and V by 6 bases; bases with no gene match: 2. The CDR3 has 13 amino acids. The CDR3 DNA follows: TGCAGTGCCCGACTAGCGGGAGGAGAGACCCAGTACTTC. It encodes CSARLAGGETQYF.